This T cell receptor (beta chain) was captured in a study of Graves' ophthalmopathy and Graves' hyperthyroidism. With 3 bases clipped from V and 6 bases from J, the junction kept 4 bases outside the gene matches. CDR1 and CDR2 from the germline V gene are MDHEN and SYDVKM. The CDR3 sequence is 14 residues long. TCR beta CDR3 regions were amplified from RNA transcripts. An opening RT-PCR round employed HTBI primers and preceded a second-round multiplex PCR. TCRdb re-analysed the multiplex PCR reads in MiXCR, keeping a single row per CDR3 protein. The sample includes 450,000 or so distinct CDR3 sequences, about 15% of them seen just once.

The chain is built from TRBV28 and TRBJ1-5, with 8 bases fitting TRBD1. Sequencing was done on a sample of blood. The clonotype originates from a woman younger than 45 with Graves' ophthalmopathy. CDR3 protein: CASSFPGGPQPQHF. The CDR3 DNA reads TGTGCCAGCAGTTTCCCAGGGGGCCCTCAGCCCCAGCATTTT. Based on the CDR3 plus reference TRBV28 and TRBJ1-5, the full variable domain is DVKVTQSSRYLVKRTGEKVFLECVQDMDHENMFWYRQDPGLGLRLIYFSYDVKMKEKGDIPEGYSVSREKKERFSLILESASTNQTSMYLCASSFPGGPQPQHFGDGTRLSIL.